This T cell receptor (beta chain) was sequenced in a study of molecular identifiers for immune sequencing clone quantification. Trimming took off 6 bases at V and 2 bases at J, with 11 bases between the two ends. The CDR3 totals 14 residues. CDR1 ENHRY and CDR2 SYGVKD come from the germline V gene. This clonotype was picked up many times. TCRdb reanalysed the PCR reads using MiXCR and keeps one entry per CDR3 protein. The data contain fewer than 100,000 distinct CDR3 sequences, about 21% of them singletons. What was sequenced was naive CD8+ T cells from blood, with Jurkat cell RNA spiked in. Sample subset: FACS-sorted CD8+CD4-CCR7+CD45RA+ naive T cells. This receptor was identified in a human donor in good health. Some libraries in this study had Jurkat cell RNA spiked in. This sequence joins TRBV10-3 and TRBJ1-5; D possibly corresponds to TRBD1 (5 bases). CDR3 protein: CAISQGGGNQPQHF. CDR3 nucleotide sequence: TGTGCCATCAGCCAGGGCGGTGGCAATCAGCCCCAGCATTTT.